This TCR beta chain came from a study of T-cell reconstitution after alpha-beta-depleted transplantation in children. The study's findings and limits: Newly produced T cells mostly provided counts and TCRbeta diversity after one year, as hyperexpanded clones declined.

In the case of this clonotype: Antigen: not known.

Preparation of the TCRbeta library was carried out with unique molecular identifiers. TCRdb re-analysed the PCR reads in MiXCR, keeping a single row per CDR3 protein. The sample shows approximately 500,000 distinct CDR3 sequences, 10% of them seen only once. The CDR3 totals 14 residues. In germline, CDR1 is DFQATT, CDR2 SNEGSKA (reference sequence). The ends were cut back, 3 bases at V and 0 bases at J, with 12 bases in the middle. This TCR derives from a child aged 2 to 10 with inherited bone marrow failure, due to receive a stem cell transplant. Specimen: PBMCs, collected before TCRalphabeta/CD19-depleted stem cell transplant. The rearrangement joins TRBV20-1 to TRBJ2-7, with TRBD2 as a possible D gene (6 bases). CDR3 region: CSARIRESSYEQYF. For the CDR3, the DNA is TGCAGTGCTAGGATCCGGGAGAGCTCCTACGAGCAGTACTTC.